This entry lists 19 T cell receptor beta chains sequenced from one sample in a study of blood T cell repertoires in COVID-19. TCRdb's table, derived via immunoSEQ multiplex PCR, lists solely in-frame clones and lacks some. The data show 200,000 or so clones, nearly 85% seen once. The sequenced sample was peripheral blood. These receptors originate from a woman under 40 with acute or convalescent COVID-19.

This chain links TRBV5-8 with TRBJ2-2, with 11 positions matching TRBD1. The CDR3 totals 16 residues. The V segment lost 4 bases and the J segment 2 bases; nucleotides outside the gene matches: 4. CDR1 is SGHTS and CDR2 is YDEGEE in the germline V gene. The CDR3 loop reads CASSPRTGGNTGELFF. CDR3 sequence (DNA): TGTGCCAGCAGCCCACGGACAGGGGGCAACACCGGGGAGCTGTTTTTT. Full variable domain (missing parts from reference TRBV5-8 and TRBJ2-2): EAGVTQSPTHLIKTRGQQATLRCSPISGHTSVYWYQQALGLGLQFLLWYDEGEERNRGNFPPRFSGRQFPNYSSELNVNALELEDSALYLCASSPRTGGNTGELFFGEGSRLTVL.

This chain uses TRBV3-1 (or the pseudogene TRBV3-2) with TRBJ1-3; 11 nucleotides agree with TRBD1. Looked up from germline, CDR1 is LGHDT and CDR2 is YNNKEL (reference sequence). With 8 bases clipped from V and 0 bases from J, the junction kept 6 bases outside the gene matches. The CDR3 spans 16 residues. The CDR3 nucleotides read TGTGCCAGCCGGGACAGGGGGGCCCTCTCTGGAAACACCATATATTTT. Its translation: CASRDRGALSGNTIYF.

The chain couples TRBV7-9 to TRBJ1-1, with a weak D call TRBD1 (6 bases). This CDR3 has 16 amino acids. Trimming cost V 3 bases and J 4 bases, with 18 bases left between them. CDR1 is SEHNR and CDR2 is FQNEAQ in the germline V gene (reference sequence). The CDR3 DNA reads TGTGCCAGCAGCTTTTCCGGGGGGCAGGGGCGCACTGAAGCTTTCTTT. Translated: CASSFSGGQGRTEAFF.

The rearrangement joins TRBV27 to TRBJ2-7; 7 bases line up with TRBD1. Trimming cost V 5 bases and J 8 bases; bases outside gene matches: 9. The CDR3 has 13 residues. In germline, CDR1 is MNHEY, CDR2 SMNVEV (reference sequence). The CDR3 bases are TGTGCCAGCAGTCTCAGACAGGGTTTAAAGCAGTACTTC. Protein product: CASSLRQGLKQYF.

The chain joins TRBV28 to TRBJ2-5; D gene ambiguous. Germline assignment: CDR1 MDHEN and CDR2 SYDVKM. The CDR3 covers 12 residues. The germline V and J ends were trimmed by 5 bases and 2 bases, with 6 bases remaining between them. The DNA for the CDR3 is TGTGCCAGCAGTACCAGTCAAGAGACCCAGTACTTC. Its protein is CASSTSQETQYF. Variable domain in full (rest from reference TRBV28 and TRBJ2-5): DVKVTQSSRYLVKRTGEKVFLECVQDMDHENMFWYRQDPGLGLRLIYFSYDVKMKEKGDIPEGYSVSREKKERFSLILESASTNQTSMYLCASSTSQETQYFGPGTRLLVL.

The chain combines TRBV6-5 with TRBJ1-1, with D uncertain. Per germline, CDR1 MNHEY and CDR2 SVGAGI. The CDR3 is 14 amino acids. The V and J ends lost 7 bases and 0 bases respectively, with 12 bases between them. CDR3 loop: CASKRDFLNTEAFF. The CDR3 DNA reads as TGTGCCAGCAAAAGAGACTTCTTGAACACTGAAGCTTTCTTT.

This clone appeared once. J is TRBJ2-1 and V is TRBV23-1, with 14 nucleotides matching TRBD2. TRBV23-1 is assigned to the ORF class and has an uncertain function. V shed 3 bases, J shed 6 bases, and the junction held 1 base outside the gene matches. CDR3 length: 15 residues. Written as DNA, the CDR3 is TGCGCCAGCAGTCAGGGACTAGCGGGAGTCAATGAGCAGTTCTTC. It codes for CASSQGLAGVNEQFF.

The V gene is TRBV5-1, the J gene TRBJ1-2, with no clear D. V was pared by 0 bases and J by 2 bases, with 5 bases between. Looked up from germline, CDR1 is SGHRS and CDR2 is YFSETQ. The CDR3 totals 13 residues. DNA for the CDR3: TGCGCCAGCAGCTTGGACGGGAACTATGGCTACACCTTC. Translated: CASSLDGNYGYTF.

The chain couples TRBV27 to TRBJ1-3; D unresolved. Germline V gene data show CDR1 as MNHEY and CDR2 as SMNVEV (reference sequence). The CDR3 consists of 14 residues. V dropped 3 bases and J dropped 0 bases, with 6 bases sitting between them. The CDR3 nucleotides are TGTGCCAGCAGTTTTAGCAGCTCTGGAAACACCATATATTTT. It is translated as CASSFSSSGNTIYF.

The V and J genes are TRBV19 and TRBJ2-2; 9 nucleotides line up with TRBD1. Unmatched junction bases numbered 6, after V lost 6 bases and J lost 4 bases. Germline V gene lookup returns CDR1 LNHDA and CDR2 SQIVND (reference sequence). CDR3 length: 15 amino acids. CDR3 nucleotides: TGTGCCAGTAGCAAGGCGACAGGGGGCACCGGGGAGCTGTTTTTT. Translation: CASSKATGGTGELFF.

The chain combines TRBV18 with TRBJ2-2, with 8 bases matching TRBD1. The V and J ends lost 2 bases and 7 bases, in that order; junction bases with no gene match: 9. Germline V gene lookup returns CDR1 KGHSH and CDR2 LQKENI. The CDR3 length is 16 residues. The CDR3 DNA reads TGTGCCAGCTCACCATCCAGGACAGGGAATGTCGGGGAGCTGTTTTTT. Translating it yields CASSPSRTGNVGELFF.

This chain connects TRBV27 to TRBJ2-3, with TRBD2 identical over 13 bases. Per germline, CDR1 MNHEY and CDR2 SMNVEV (reference sequence). V lost 5 bases, J lost 6 bases, and 17 bases stayed unmatched. The CDR3 has 19 amino acids. This CDR3 is CASSPNPPLGTSGTDTQYF. The CDR3, as DNA: TGTGCCAGCAGTCCAAACCCCCCTTTAGGGACTAGCGGGACGGATACGCAGTATTTT.

CDR3 coding DNA: TGTGCCAGTACTAAATTCGGACAGGGTAACACCGGGGAGCTGTTTTTT. As protein: CASTKFGQGNTGELFF. The chain carries TRBV19 and TRBJ2-2; TRBD1 aligns across 8 bases. J was trimmed by 2 bases and V by 7 bases; bases with no gene match: 9. The CDR3 consists of 16 residues. Germline V lookup: CDR1 LNHDA, CDR2 SQIVND (reference sequence).

This chain links TRBV11-2 with TRBJ2-7; D uncertain. This CDR3 region has 13 residues. Trimming pared 3 bases from V and 0 bases from J, leaving 6 bases between. Germline loops: CDR1 SGHAT, CDR2 FQNNGV. CDR3: CASSLAVSYEQYF. Here the CDR3 DNA reads TGTGCCAGCAGCTTGGCAGTCTCCTACGAGCAGTACTTC.

J is TRBJ2-3 and V is TRBV18; 11 positions agree with TRBD2. CDR1 is KGHSH and CDR2 is LQKENI in the germline V gene. The CDR3 extends over 16 amino acids. Trimming cost V 4 bases and J 1 base; bases outside gene matches: 4. As DNA, the CDR3 is TGTGCCAGCTCACTAACTAGCGGGGGCCGCACAGATACGCAGTATTTT. Translation: CASSLTSGGRTDTQYF.

About this clone itself: The junction departs from germline at one end; a sequencing error may be responsible. Other DNA sequences from this sample encode an identical CDR3 as well. The genes are TRBV30 and TRBJ1-5, with a tentative D call TRBD1 (5 bases). The length of the CDR3 is 15 residues. In germline, CDR1 is GTSNPN, CDR2 SVGIG (reference sequence). This chain's CDR3 is CAWSVGGQGKQPQHF. In DNA, the CDR3 is TGTGCCTGGAGTGTAGGTGGGCAGGGCAAACAGCCCCAGCATTTT. Together with reference TRBV30 and TRBJ1-5, the CDR3 gives the full variable domain: SQTIHQWPATLVQPVGSPLSLECTVEGTSNPNLYWYRQAAGRGLQLLFYSVGIGQISSEVPQNLSASRPQDRQFILSSKKLLLSDSGFYLCAWSVGGQGKQPQHFGDGTRLSIL.

The genes are TRBV7-2 and TRBJ1-1; 7 bases agree with TRBD1. Germline V gives CDR1 SGHTA, CDR2 FQGNSA. With V trimmed by 1 base and J by 0 bases, 8 bases remained unmatched. CDR3 size: 17 residues. In DNA, the CDR3 is TGTGCCAGCAGCTTAGGAGGACGGGACAGCTTGAACACTGAAGCTTTCTTT. This encodes CASSLGGRDSLNTEAFF.

The count of this clone is one. This chain uses TRBV27 with TRBJ1-1; a weak D match, TRBD1 (6 bases). Trimming cost V 5 bases and J 4 bases, with 8 bases left between them. Germline V lookup: CDR1 MNHEY, CDR2 SMNVEV (reference sequence). This CDR3 is built from 12 residues. Here the CDR3 reads CASSRGGTEAFF. The CDR3, as DNA: TGTGCCAGCAGTAGGGGGGGCACTGAAGCTTTCTTT.

CDR3 loop: CASSISRISPYNEQFF. CDR3 nucleotide sequence: TGTGCCAGTAGTATCTCCCGCATAAGCCCGTACAATGAGCAGTTCTTC. The chain combines TRBV19 with TRBJ2-1; no definite D call. Germline loops: CDR1 LNHDA, CDR2 SQIVND (reference sequence). V dropped 3 bases and J dropped 4 bases, with 16 bases sitting between them. The CDR3 loop spans 16 amino acids.